This record concerns one TCR beta chain sequence. There is no known antigen for this receptor. No base quality values were provided; no much bigger clone lies one nucleotide off. From cysteine to phenylalanine, the CDR3 is 16 amino acids long. The sequence is cut down to CDR3 DNA, 48 bases in frame from base 1. The germline V gene sets CDR1 to KGHSH and CDR2 to LQKENI. V and J are truncated by 3 bases and 3 bases respectively, leaving an intervening sequence of 15 bases. The source of the sample is a study of molecular identifiers for immune sequencing clone quantification (dated by TCRdb to the late 2010s). Study-wide context: For a replicate experiment, the RNA from either approximately 20,000 or 100,000 naive CD8 T cells was divided into five aliquots, and four of those aliquots went on to sequencing. The study was a methods study using CD8 T cells to benchmark molecular-identifier clustering-based TCR repertoire sequencing (MIDCIRS) and TCR RNA copy counting.

Libraries of naive CD8 T cells were built from anywhere between roughly 17,000 and 1,100,000 sorted cells, with 10%, 30% or 50% of the purified RNA used. Naive CD8 T cells, defined as CD8+CD4-CCR7+CD45RA+, were FACS-sorted into RLT Plus buffer on a BD FACSAria II. To test detection sensitivity, Jurkat RNA equal to 10 or so TCR copies was added to samples of about 17,000-1,100,000 naive CD8 T cells. Enrichment of CD8 T cells was performed with RosetteSep CD8+ T Cell Enrichment Cocktail and Ficoll-Paque, after which ACK red cell lysis was carried out. Paper-wide results and their limitations: Spiked-in Jurkat TCR RNA equivalent to a single cell was reported to be detectable even among fewer than 1.2 million naive CD8 T cells. Naive libraries contained spiked-in Jurkat TCR RNA (around eleven copies' worth), which is not part of the donor repertoire. Clones above 20 RNA copies held over 99% of molecules in CMV-specific effector cells but under 1% in naive cells. Without barcode sub-clustering, chimeric consensus sequences inflated TCR diversity; chimeras reached as high as 47%. Modeling indicated 2.5 to 3.5 TCR RNA copies recovered per cell, compared with 7.5 to 10 by digital PCR, which implies a capture efficiency of around 30%. The sizes of highly expanded clones could end up underestimated when identical TCR molecules share a barcode.

The library was obtained by PCR. Sequencing was performed on an Illumina HiSeq 4000. Bulk TCR libraries were generated as previously described, with the TCR primers listed in Table S5 used. Total RNA was purified with the Qiagen AllPrep DNA/RNA kit. Reads from multiple sequencing runs of the same library were pooled before analysis. Processing in the source paper ran as follows. Reads were retained only if the reads had an exact TCR constant sequence, and the retained reads were trimmed to 150 nt and grouped according to their 12-nt molecular barcodes. Reads in each barcode group were sub-clustered using a 15% Levenshtein threshold, and a quality-weighted consensus sequence was built for each RNA molecule. Non-functional sequences were discarded, and so were lower-count sequences lying one edit away from another sequence. Based on fitting two negative binomial distributions, any barcode sub-cluster with under 20% of the maximum read count was discarded. Starting from the raw public reads, TCRdb applied fastp trimming at Q25, assembled clones with MiXCR and retained in-frame beta chains. Every entry covers one CDR3 protein and lists the most common genes and DNA from its rows. The V and J calls and clone size are TCRdb's, not the authors'. The sample table records about 89,000 distinct CDR3 sequences; 15% to 20% of these occur just once. Clones ranked in the top ten supply roughly 0.85% of the sample.

The sequence came from a human donor in good health. Some libraries in this study had Jurkat cell RNA spiked in. The material sequenced was naive CD8+ T cells from blood, with Jurkat cell RNA spiked in. Read against the paper, the sample's cell subset or site label means: FACS-sorted CD8+CD4-CCR7+CD45RA+ naive T cells. The sequence links TRBV18 to TRBJ1-5, with TRBD1 perhaps the D gene, on 5 matching bases. The CDR3 in this case is CASSPFGDSYNQPQHF. The DNA sequence is as follows: TGTGCCAGCTCACCGTTTGGCGACAGCTACAATCAGCCCCAGCATTTT.